A selection of T cell receptor beta chains follows, all from one sample in a study of cytomegalovirus exposure and HLA in healthy donors. The assay was immunoSEQ multiplex PCR, and TCRdb's table has in-frame clones only and misses some. The listing records approximately 110,000 clones. Sequenced: PBMCs. The receptor source for this set is a man aged 35 to 55 in good health and CMV-seronegative. CDR3s include the opening cysteine and the closing phenylalanine or tryptophan. D genes are given only for firm matches.

>TRBV7-8|TRBJ2-4|TRBD2
CASSLKGTGTSGGNIQYF
TGTGCCAGCAGCTTAAAGGGAACCGGGACTAGCGGGGGAAACATTCAGTACTTC
>TRBV13|TRBJ2-5|TRBD2
CASSLGAGGPETQYF
TGTGCCAGCAGCTTGGGGGCGGGAGGGCCGGAGACCCAGTACTTC
>TRBV5-1|TRBJ1-1|.
CASSAQTVAGTEAFF
TGCGCCAGCAGCGCCCAGACAGTGGCAGGGACTGAAGCTTTCTTT
>TRBV6-1|TRBJ2-4|TRBD2
CASSEGWASGSVAKNIQYF
TGTGCCAGCAGTGAAGGGTGGGCTAGCGGGAGTGTGGCCAAAAACATTCAGTACTTC
>TRBV11-2|TRBJ1-1|.
CASSFPWQRKNTEAFF
TGTGCCAGCAGCTTTCCATGGCAGCGGAAGAACACTGAAGCTTTCTTT
>TRBV7-8|TRBJ1-1|.
CASSLGLGVNTEAFF
TGTGCCAGCAGCTTAGGTCTAGGGGTGAACACTGAAGCTTTCTTT
>TRBV2|TRBJ2-1|TRBD1
CASSARQGYFPNEQFF
TGTGCCAGCAGTGCTCGACAGGGGTATTTTCCCAATGAGCAGTTCTTC
>TRBV5-4|TRBJ2-7|.
CASSLDLGLRQYF
TGTGCCAGCAGCTTGGATCTCGGTCTCCGGCAGTACTTC
>TRBV28|TRBJ1-2|.
CASSLQGGGYTF
TGTGCCAGCAGTTTGCAGGGCGGCGGCTACACCTTC
>TRBV29-1|TRBJ1-1|TRBD1
CSANRGGGTEAFF
TGCAGCGCAAACAGGGGCGGCGGCACTGAAGCTTTCTTT
>TRBV7-8|TRBJ1-1|.
CASSPRLDTEAFF
TGTGCCAGCAGCCCCCGGTTGGACACTGAAGCTTTCTTT
>TRBV5-1|TRBJ2-7|.
CASSLSSGAPYEQYF
TGCGCCAGCAGCTTAAGTTCAGGGGCGCCCTACGAGCAGTACTTC
>TRBV27|TRBJ2-2|TRBD2
CASSLYAGLAGVFDTGELFF
TGTGCCAGCAGTTTATATGCGGGACTAGCGGGAGTTTTTGACACCGGGGAGCTGTTTTTT
>TRBV5-1|TRBJ2-1|.
CASRAENNEQFF
TGCGCCAGCAGAGCGGAAAACAATGAGCAGTTCTTC
>TRBV9|TRBJ2-5|.
CASSVGGETQYF
TGTGCCAGCAGCGTAGGCGGGGAGACCCAGTACTTC
>TRBV9|TRBJ2-4|TRBD2
CASSVSSGSWDIQYF
TGTGCCAGCAGCGTATCCAGCGGGAGTTGGGACATTCAGTACTTC
>TRBV30|TRBJ2-2|TRBD2
CAWSRRTSGNPTGELFF
TGTGCCTGGAGTAGGCGGACTAGCGGGAACCCCACCGGGGAGCTGTTTTTT
>TRBV27|TRBJ1-1|TRBD1
CASRWTQGVTEAFF
TGTGCCAGCAGGTGGACGCAGGGGGTAACTGAAGCTTTCTTT
>TRBV6-4|TRBJ2-2|TRBD2
CASSYLSGSGPTGELFF
TGTGCCAGCAGCTATCTTAGCGGGAGTGGTCCCACCGGGGAGCTGTTTTTT
>TRBV28|TRBJ2-1|.
CASSHALAGFKRTYNEQFF
TGTGCCAGCAGTCATGCCTTAGCAGGATTTAAGCGGACCTACAATGAGCAGTTCTTC
>TRBV30|TRBJ2-7|TRBD2
CGSGALYEQYF
TGTGGGAGCGGGGCCCTCTACGAGCAGTACTTC
>TRBV11-3|TRBJ1-2|.
CASSLTGIGYTF
TGTGCCAGCAGCCTCACAGGGATTGGCTACACCTTC
>TRBV28|TRBJ2-2|TRBD1
CASTRDSPFLSNTGELFF
TGTGCCAGCACCCGGGACAGTCCCTTCCTCTCGAACACCGGGGAGCTGTTTTTT
>TRBV5-1|TRBJ2-1|TRBD1
CASSWTGYVEQFF
TGCGCCAGCAGCTGGACAGGGTACGTTGAGCAGTTCTTC
>TRBV11-3|TRBJ2-2|.
CASSLTIRSNTGELFF
TGTGCCAGCAGCTTAACTATACGGTCGAACACCGGGGAGCTGTTTTTT
>TRBV11-2|TRBJ2-7|.
CASSLWAQASYEQYF
TGTGCCAGCAGCTTATGGGCACAGGCCTCCTACGAGCAGTACTTC
>TRBV5-1|TRBJ2-7|.
CASSPPSRDYEQYF
TGCGCCAGCAGCCCTCCCTCCCGGGACTACGAGCAGTACTTC
>TRBV10-3|TRBJ2-1|.
CAIRLDRAVHTYNEQFF
TGTGCCATCAGGCTGGATCGAGCGGTTCATACTTACAATGAGCAGTTCTTC
>TRBV10-1|TRBJ2-7|.
CASRVQGGLPYEQYF
TGCGCCAGCAGGGTACAGGGGGGGTTACCCTACGAGCAGTACTTC
>TRBV11-3|TRBJ1-1|.
CASSLDNEAFF
TGTGCCAGCAGCTTAGACAATGAAGCTTTCTTT
>TRBV9|TRBJ2-2|TRBD1
CASSVATGGTVTGELFF
TGTGCCAGCAGCGTAGCTACAGGGGGGACGGTAACCGGGGAGCTGTTTTTT
>TRBV10-3|TRBJ1-2|.
CAITSQPNYGYTF
TGTGCCATCACTTCACAGCCTAACTATGGCTACACCTTC
>TRBV5-4|TRBJ2-7|TRBD1
CASSQDRGSYEQYF
TGTGCCAGCAGCCAGGACAGGGGGTCCTACGAGCAGTACTTC
>TRBV4-2|TRBJ2-2|TRBD2
CASSSLAGGWSGELFF
TGTGCCAGCAGTTCCCTAGCGGGAGGATGGTCCGGGGAGCTGTTTTTT
>TRBV19|TRBJ1-4|.
CASSIVTGANEKLFF
TGTGCCAGTAGTATAGTGACGGGGGCTAATGAAAAACTGTTTTTT
>TRBV4-2|TRBJ2-1|TRBD2
CASSQMALAGYNEQFF
TGTGCCAGCAGCCAAATGGCACTAGCGGGTTACAATGAGCAGTTCTTC
>TRBV6-1|TRBJ2-1|TRBD2
CASSLAGGVNEQFF
TGTGCCAGCAGCTTAGCGGGAGGAGTCAATGAGCAGTTCTTC
>TRBV27|TRBJ2-7|TRBD2
CASSTGLVSYEQYF
TGTGCCAGCAGTACGGGACTAGTGTCATACGAGCAGTACTTC
>TRBV7-8|TRBJ2-3|TRBD2
CASSARASGRWTDTQYF
TGTGCCAGCAGCGCACGGGCTAGCGGGAGGTGGACAGATACGCAGTATTTT
>TRBV13|TRBJ2-7|TRBD1
CASSPYSLTGTTEQYF
TGTGCCAGCAGCCCTTACAGCCTGACAGGGACCACAGAGCAGTACTTC
>TRBV28|TRBJ1-5|.
CASSPGYQPQHF
TGTGCCAGCAGCCCAGGGTATCAGCCCCAGCATTTT
>TRBV7-9|TRBJ2-1|.
CASSPTRGNEQFF
TGTGCCAGCAGCCCGACCCGAGGCAATGAGCAGTTCTTC
>TRBV27|TRBJ2-7|TRBD1
CASSLSFTGGERTEQYF
TGTGCCAGCAGTTTATCGTTTACAGGGGGAGAACGCACCGAGCAGTACTTC
>TRBV28|TRBJ1-1|.
CASSSRQRFTEAFF
TGTGCCAGCAGTTCACGACAGCGCTTCACTGAAGCTTTCTTT
>TRBV5-1|TRBJ2-7|.
CASSPQTGSAYEQYF
TGCGCCAGCAGCCCCCAGACAGGATCAGCCTACGAGCAGTACTTC
>TRBV7-3|TRBJ2-7|TRBD2
CASSIGTSSEQYF
TGTGCCAGCAGCATCGGGACTAGCAGCGAGCAGTACTTC
>TRBV7-2|TRBJ2-7|TRBD2
CASSLGGRAYEQYF
TGTGCCAGCAGCTTAGGCGGGAGGGCCTACGAGCAGTACTTC
>TRBV5-1|TRBJ2-7|TRBD2
CASSLALAGAYEQYF
TGCGCCAGCAGCTTGGCGCTAGCGGGAGCCTACGAGCAGTACTTC
>TRBV2|TRBJ2-7|TRBD1
CASRQRDRVYEQYF
TGTGCCAGCAGGCAACGGGACAGGGTGTACGAGCAGTACTTC
>TRBV5-6|TRBJ1-4|.
CASSGDANEKLFF
TGTGCCAGCTCAGGGGACGCTAATGAAAAACTGTTTTTT